The 12 T cell receptor beta chains in this list originate from one sample, sequenced in a study of Graves' ophthalmopathy and Graves' hyperthyroidism (dated by TCRdb to the late 2010s). Sequencing was performed on an Illumina HiSeq 2000. For repertoire sequencing, TCR beta CDR3 regions were amplified from RNA transcripts. The first round was an RT-PCR using HTBI primers with the Qiagen OneStep RT-PCR kit, and this first round was followed by a second-round multiplex PCR, then size selection and purification. Using fastp trimming at Q25 and MiXCR clonotype assembly, TCRdb reanalyzed the public sequencing data and kept in-frame beta chains. Each record represents a unique CDR3 protein, reported with the most common genes and DNA among its rows. This sample holds around 1.1 million distinct CDR3 sequences; less than 45% were observed only once. Clones ranked in the top ten supply around 10% of the sample.

Material for sequencing was peripheral blood or thyroid tissue (not recorded which). The receptor source for this set is an adult man with Graves' hyperthyroidism.

Ten or more counts support this clonotype. V gene TRBV29-1 combines with J gene TRBJ1-2, with TRBD1 identical over 7 bases. J gave up 6 bases and V 6 bases, and 4 bases lay outside the gene matches. This CDR3 region has 11 residues. Germline assignment: CDR1 SQVTM and CDR2 ANQGSEA. The CDR3 is CSVDRANGYTF. The CDR3 DNA follows: TGCAGCGTCGACAGGGCGAATGGCTACACCTTC.

The chain uses TRBV7-6 and TRBJ2-2; possibly TRBD1 for D (6 bases). Trimming left V 5 bases short and J 5 bases short, with 21 bases between. Germline lookup yields CDR1 SGHVS and CDR2 FNYEAQ. The CDR3 is 17 residues long. The CDR3 region is CASSPRPGTSMTGELFF. CDR3 nucleotides: TGTGCCAGCAGCCCTAGGCCAGGGACATCGATGACCGGGGAGCTGTTTTTT.

This clonotype was counted at least ten times. The chain recombines TRBV20-1 with TRBJ1-2, with TRBD1 identical over 7 bases. CDR3 length: 14 residues. From germline, CDR1 is DFQATT and CDR2 SNEGSKA (reference sequence). V shed 5 bases, J shed 4 bases, and the junction held 10 bases outside the gene matches. CDR3 sequence (DNA): TGCAGTGCTCTCGGAGGGGGCAGCATCTATGGCTACACCTTC. Protein: CSALGGGSIYGYTF.

About this clonotype itself: One base away lies a much larger clone, so this may be a sequencing read error. The chain combines TRBV2 with TRBJ2-7; the match to TRBD2 covers 7 bases. CDR3 length: 13 amino acids. The germline V gene has CDR1 SNHLY and CDR2 FYNNEI. Unmatched junction bases numbered 3, after V lost 7 bases and J lost 0 bases. CDR3 bases: TGTGCCAGCATGGGCGGGAGCTCCTACGAGCAGTACTTC. Protein sequence: CASMGGSSYEQYF. Variable domain in full (rest from reference TRBV2 and TRBJ2-7): EPEVTQTPSHQVTQMGQEVILRCVPISNHLYFYWYRQILGQKVEFLVSFYNNEISEKSEIFDDQFSVERPDGSNFTLKIRSTKLEDSAMYFCASMGGSSYEQYFGPGTRLTVT.

There are a few counts of this clonotype. The genes are TRBV7-2 and TRBJ2-2; the match to TRBD2 covers 9 bases. The CDR3 length is 18 residues. V shed 1 base and J 4 bases; nucleotides not matched to a gene: 10. From germline, CDR1 is SGHTA and CDR2 FQGNSA. This chain's CDR3 is CASSLVISGSLGTGELFF. CDR3 in DNA: TGTGCCAGCAGCTTAGTGATTAGCGGGAGTTTAGGCACCGGGGAGCTGTTTTTT.

This chain joins TRBV25-1 and TRBJ1-6; D is unresolved. Trimming removed 5 bases at V and 4 bases at J, with 12 bases between. Germline V gene lookup returns CDR1 MGHDK and CDR2 SYGVNS. The CDR3 extends over 15 amino acids. Written as DNA, the CDR3 is TGTGCCAGCAGTACGGACGGAGATTATAATTCACCCCTCCACTTT. Translating gives CASSTDGDYNSPLHF. The full variable domain, with the rest looked up from reference TRBV25-1 and TRBJ1-6, is EADIYQTPRYLVIGTGKKITLECSQTMGHDKMYWYQQDPGMELHLIHYSYGVNSTEKGDLSSESTVSRIRTEHFPLTLESARPSHTSQYLCASSTDGDYNSPLHFGNGTRLTVT.

A remark on this clonotype: Since a much larger clone is just one base distant, this may be a read error. This chain joins TRBV10-3 and TRBJ2-7, with 7 bases aligning to TRBD1. The CDR3 spans 15 residues. CDR1 ENHRY and CDR2 SYGVKD come from the germline V gene. Here the CDR3 DNA reads TGTGCCAACAGTGGTCCTGGACAGGCTGGGTACGAGCAGTACTTC. Protein sequence: CANSGPGQAGYEQYF.

In its sample, this clonotype was seen many times. V gene TRBV25-1 combines with J gene TRBJ2-5, with D perhaps matching TRBD1 (6 bases). V was pared by 8 bases and J by 3 bases, with 13 bases between. The CDR3 has 13 amino acids. The germline gives CDR1 MGHDK, CDR2 SYGVNS. CDR3 in amino acids: CASVGRGKETQYF. The CDR3 DNA follows: TGTGCCAGCGTTGGAAGGGGGAAAGAGACCCAGTACTTC. Together with reference TRBV25-1 and TRBJ2-5, the CDR3 gives the full variable domain: EADIYQTPRYLVIGTGKKITLECSQTMGHDKMYWYQQDPGMELHLIHYSYGVNSTEKGDLSSESTVSRIRTEHFPLTLESARPSHTSQYLCASVGRGKETQYFGPGTRLLVL.

A few counts support this clonotype. V and J are TRBV29-1 and TRBJ1-2; tentatively, D is TRBD1 (5 bases). This CDR3 spans 10 amino acids. V was trimmed by 3 bases and J by 8 bases, leaving 7 bases between them. Germline assignment: CDR1 SQVTM and CDR2 ANQGSEA. This CDR3 reads CSVEKGGYTF. CDR3 sequence (DNA): TGCAGCGTTGAGAAGGGGGGCTACACCTTC.

The chain combines TRBV7-2 with TRBJ2-2; D might be TRBD1 (5 bases). Per the germline V gene, CDR1 is SGHTA and CDR2 is FQGNSA. The V end was cut by 6 bases, the J end by 8 bases, with 7 bases between. The CDR3 consists of 11 residues. The CDR3 spells CASRRQGELFF. The DNA of the CDR3 is TGTGCCAGCAGACGACAGGGGGAGCTGTTTTTT. The variable domain in full, completed from reference TRBV7-2 and TRBJ2-2, reads GAGVSQSPSNKVTEKGKDVELRCDPISGHTALYWYRQSLGQGLEFLIYFQGNSAPDKSGLPSDRFSAERTGGSVSTLTIQRTQQEDSAVYLCASRRQGELFFGEGSRLTVL.

This clonotype was seen ten or more times. The genes are TRBV5-1 and TRBJ1-1; no clear D. Germline V gene sequence: CDR1 SGHRS, CDR2 YFSETQ. This CDR3 spans 14 amino acids. V was cut by 0 bases and J by 4 bases, with 10 bases left in between. CDR3 DNA: TGCGCCAGCAGCTTGGCGGCGGGAACCACTGAAGCTTTCTTT. Translated: CASSLAAGTTEAFF. The variable domain in full, completed from reference TRBV5-1 and TRBJ1-1, reads KAGVTQTPRYLIKTRGQQVTLSCSPISGHRSVSWYQQTPGQGLQFLFEYFSETQRNKGNFPGRFSGRQFSNSRSEMNVSTLELGDSALYLCASSLAAGTTEAFFGQGTRLTVV.

This clonotype was counted a single time. A much larger clonotype is one base distant, so this may be a read error. The gene calls are TRBV19 and TRBJ2-5, with D possibly called TRBD1 or TRBD2 (5 bases each). This CDR3 contains 16 residues. The germline CDR1 and CDR2 sequences are LNHDA and SQIVND (reference sequence). Trimming removed 4 bases from V and 7 bases from J, with 22 bases in between. This CDR3 reads CASSNLGTDGEGTQYF. For the CDR3, the DNA is TGTGCCAGTAGTAACCTAGGGACCGACGGGGAAGGGACCCAGTACTTC.